Presented here are 8 T cell receptor beta chains from one specimen sequenced in a study of naive and memory T cell subsets. Both TRBC1 and TRBC2 were covered by a beta constant-region primer of two equimolar oligonucleotides. TCRdb reprocessed the UMI-ligation and nested PCR reads with MiXCR, giving one entry per CDR3 protein. Among tens of thousands of distinct CDR3 sequences listed, 9.5% to 12% were seen once. Sequenced material: effector memory CD4+ T cells from blood. The subset: effector memory, CD45RA- CD27-. The source is a human donor in good health.

This rearrangement joins TRBV6-1 to TRBJ2-5, with D possibly TRBD2 on 5 matching bases. The CDR3 has 14 residues. Trimming removed 7 bases at V and 5 bases at J, with 17 bases between. Germline CDR1 is MNHNS and CDR2 is SASEGT. CDR3 in DNA: TGTGCCAGCATTGGTCGGGGTCGTCAGGAGACCCAGTACTTC. Protein product: CASIGRGRQETQYF.

This clonotype appeared a few times. The genes are TRBV12-3 or TRBV12-4 and TRBJ1-2; D ambiguous. V was cut by 1 base and J by 4 bases, with 10 bases left in between. The CDR3 contains 14 residues. CDR3 sequence reads: CASSLGGKVYGYTF. The CDR3 nucleotides read TGTGCCAGCAGTTTAGGGGGAAAGGTCTATGGCTACACCTTC.

Ten or more counts support this clonotype. The gene calls are TRBV9 and TRBJ2-3, with 10 bases aligning to TRBD2. There are 14 residues in the CDR3. Germline assignment: CDR1 SGDLS and CDR2 YYNGEE. J lost 5 bases, V lost 8 bases, and 8 bases had no gene match. For the CDR3, the DNA is TGTGCCAGTCAAAGCGGGGGGGCCAGAGATACGCAGTATTTT. Protein sequence: CASQSGGARDTQYF.

This clonotype came up many times. The chain carries TRBV7-2 and TRBJ2-7; D is unclear. CDR1 is SGHTA and CDR2 is FQGNSA in the germline V gene. V shed 5 bases and J shed 4 bases, with 12 bases lying between them. The CDR3 is 13 amino acids. CDR3 bases: TGTGCCAGCAGCCCAGTTCGCGGATACGAGCAGTACTTC. Amino acid sequence: CASSPVRGYEQYF.

This clonotype was observed a single time. V and J are TRBV19 and TRBJ1-2, with a tentative D call TRBD1 (6 bases). CDR1 LNHDA and CDR2 SQIVND come from the germline V gene (reference sequence). Between the trimmed V and J ends, which lost 10 bases and 3 bases, there was a span of 12 bases. This CDR3 has 12 amino acids. The DNA for the CDR3 is TGTGCCACCCGAGGGGGGGACTATGGCTACACCTTC. Translating gives CATRGGDYGYTF.

This clonotype came up a few times. The gene calls are TRBV20-1 and TRBJ2-3, with unresolved D. V was clipped by 1 base and J by 5 bases, with 13 bases between them. Germline assignment: CDR1 DFQATT and CDR2 SNEGSKA (reference sequence). This CDR3 region has 14 residues. The CDR3 DNA follows: TGCAGTGCTAGAGGGCAAGCCTCTCAAGATACGCAGTATTTT. It encodes CSARGQASQDTQYF.

The gene calls are TRBV28 and TRBJ2-7, with 11 bases identical to TRBD2. The V and J ends lost 5 bases and 4 bases, in that order; junction bases with no gene match: 7. Germline V gene lookup returns CDR1 MDHEN and CDR2 SYDVKM. This CDR3 is built from 15 residues. The CDR3 bases are TGTGCCAGCAGTGTCCGACTAGCGGGGAAATACGAGCAGTACTTC. Translating gives CASSVRLAGKYEQYF.

There are many counts of this clonotype. The chain combines TRBV14 with TRBJ1-6; D unclear. The V end was cut by 0 bases, the J end by 0 bases, with 6 bases between. CDR1 is SGHDN, CDR2 FVKESK, per germline. The CDR3 consists of 16 residues. The CDR3 region is CASSQDRSSYNSPLHF. For the CDR3, the DNA is TGTGCCAGCAGCCAAGATCGGAGCTCCTATAATTCACCCCTCCACTTT.